The sequence of this T cell receptor beta chain was determined in a study of response to subunit inactivated influenza vaccine. Findings of the study overall: Seasonal influenza vaccination, on each occasion, was suggested by the authors to recruit few new T cells.

About this clonotype: Its specificity is unknown.

Trimming shortened V by 2 bases and J by 5 bases, and 18 bases separated the two germline ends. CDR3 length: 16 residues. TCRdb reanalysed the RT-PCR reads using MiXCR and keeps one entry per CDR3 protein. The profile shows under 950,000 distinct CDR3 sequences, about 20% of them singletons. The chain has TRBV12-3 or TRBV12-4 and TRBJ2-5; D is ambiguous. This receptor was taken from a man in his fifties who received an inactivated influenza vaccine. The input for sequencing was PBMCs from blood, taken about 5 days after vaccination. The CDR3 nucleotides are TGTGCCAGCAGTTTATGGGCGGATTTCTCCGGGGAGACCCAGTACTTC. As protein: CASSLWADFSGETQYF.